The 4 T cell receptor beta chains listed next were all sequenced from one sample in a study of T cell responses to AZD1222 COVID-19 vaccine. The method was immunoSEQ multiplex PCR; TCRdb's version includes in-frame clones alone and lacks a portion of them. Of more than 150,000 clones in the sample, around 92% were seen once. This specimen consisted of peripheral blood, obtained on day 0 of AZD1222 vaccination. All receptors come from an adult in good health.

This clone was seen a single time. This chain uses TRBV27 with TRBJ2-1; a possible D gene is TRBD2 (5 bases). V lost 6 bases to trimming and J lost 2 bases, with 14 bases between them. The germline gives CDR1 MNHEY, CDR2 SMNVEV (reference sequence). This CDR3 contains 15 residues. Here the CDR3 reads CASRVGSGAYNEQFF. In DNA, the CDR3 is TGTGCCAGCAGGGTGGGCAGCGGAGCCTACAATGAGCAGTTCTTC.

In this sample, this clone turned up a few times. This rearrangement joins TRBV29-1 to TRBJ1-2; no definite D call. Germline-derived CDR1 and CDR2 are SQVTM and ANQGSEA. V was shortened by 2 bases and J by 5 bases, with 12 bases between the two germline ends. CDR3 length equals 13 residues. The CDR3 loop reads CSVEPPDLYGYTF. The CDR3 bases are TGCAGCGTTGAACCGCCCGACCTATATGGCTACACCTTC.

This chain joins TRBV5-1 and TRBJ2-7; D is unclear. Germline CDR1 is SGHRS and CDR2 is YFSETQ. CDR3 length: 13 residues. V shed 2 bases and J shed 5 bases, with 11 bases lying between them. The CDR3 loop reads CASSLRPEHEQYV. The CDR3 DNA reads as TGCGCCAGCAGCTTAAGGCCGGAGCACGAGCAGTACGTC.

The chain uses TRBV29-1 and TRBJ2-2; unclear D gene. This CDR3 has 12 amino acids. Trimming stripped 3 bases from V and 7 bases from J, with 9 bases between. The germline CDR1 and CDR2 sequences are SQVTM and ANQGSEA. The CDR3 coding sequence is TGCAGCGTTGATAAAGTAGGCGGGGAGCTGTTTTTT. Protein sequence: CSVDKVGGELFF.